This T cell receptor (beta chain) emerged from a study of T cell changes during pregnancy in multiple sclerosis. Germline trimming cut 2 bases from V and 9 bases from J; bases unmatched to any gene: 1. The CDR3 is 12 amino acids. Germline values: CDR1 SEHNR, CDR2 FQNEAQ (reference sequence). Using immunoSEQ multiplex PCR, the repertoire was profiled, and TCRdb retains in-frame clones only, with some absent. The data show around 33,000 clones, over 85% seen once. The chain couples TRBV7-9 to TRBJ2-1, with 7 bases identical to TRBD2. The sequencing used CD8+ T cells from peripheral blood mononuclear cells, collected in the third trimester of pregnancy. The origin of this receptor is a female donor with multiple sclerosis, enrolled in a pregnancy study. CDR3 sequence reads: CASSLQRGEQFF. CDR3 in DNA: TGTGCCAGCAGCTTACAGCGGGGTGAGCAGTTCTTC. Full variable domain (outside the CDR3, taken from reference TRBV7-9 and TRBJ2-1): DTGVSQNPRHKITKRGQNVTFRCDPISEHNRLYWYRQTLGQGPEFLTYFQNEAQLEKSRLLSDRFSAERPKGSFSTLEIQRTEQGDSAMYLCASSLQRGEQFFGPGTRLTVL.